Listed below are T cell receptor beta chains from one sample, sequenced in a study of cytomegalovirus exposure and HLA in healthy donors. Clones were read by immunoSEQ multiplex PCR, and TCRdb kept only the in-frame ones, dropping some. Of about 140,000 clones listed, about three quarters are singletons. Source material: PBMCs. The source is a male donor in good health and CMV-seropositive. Both conserved end residues are part of each CDR3. Fields, in order: J gene, V gene, clone size, D gene, CDR3 DNA, CDR3 protein. The D gene is left open where the match is weak. Clone size is given for some rows only: seen once, a few or many times, or a class if the clone is expanded.

J gene: TRBJ2-1; V gene: TRBV7-9; clone size: once; D gene: TRBD2; CDR3 DNA: TGTGCCAGCAGCCCGTCCGGCCTACTAGCGGGGGGATACAATGAGCAGTTCTTC; CDR3 protein: CASSPSGLLAGGYNEQFF
J gene: TRBJ1-3; V gene: TRBV7-6; clone size: once; D gene: TRBD1; CDR3 DNA: TGTGCCAGCAGCCTACAGGGGCGCAACACCATATATTTT; CDR3 protein: CASSLQGRNTIYF
J gene: TRBJ2-5; V gene: TRBV7-6; clone size: few; D gene: NA; CDR3 DNA: TGTGCCAGCAGCTTAGATGTCGGAGAGACCCAGTACTTC; CDR3 protein: CASSLDVGETQYF
J gene: TRBJ1-4; V gene: TRBV25-1; clone size: NA; D gene: TRBD1; CDR3 DNA: TGTGCCAGCAGTGTTGGGACAGCCCCTGAAAAACTGTTTTTT; CDR3 protein: CASSVGTAPEKLFF
J gene: TRBJ2-1; V gene: TRBV13; clone size: NA; D gene: TRBD2; CDR3 DNA: TGTGCCAGCAGTCCTACTGTGGTAGCGGGTTTGGGGAATGAGCAGTTCTTC; CDR3 protein: CASSPTVVAGLGNEQFF
J gene: TRBJ1-5; V gene: TRBV19; clone size: few; D gene: TRBD1; CDR3 DNA: TGTGCCAGTAGGGCGGGACAGGGGGCCGGACAGCCCCAGCATTTT; CDR3 protein: CASRAGQGAGQPQHF
J gene: TRBJ2-5; V gene: TRBV28; clone size: NA; D gene: NA; CDR3 DNA: TGTGCCAGCAGTTTACTAAGCGGCAGGCAAGAGACCCAGTACTTC; CDR3 protein: CASSLLSGRQETQYF
J gene: TRBJ2-1; V gene: TRBV7-3; clone size: NA; D gene: NA; CDR3 DNA: TGTGCCAGCAGCTTATCACTAGGGTACAATGAGCAGTTCTTC; CDR3 protein: CASSLSLGYNEQFF
J gene: TRBJ2-2; V gene: TRBV28; clone size: NA; D gene: TRBD1; CDR3 DNA: TGTGCCAGCTTGCTCCCGGGACAGGGAAACGGGGAGCTGTTTTTT; CDR3 protein: CASLLPGQGNGELFF
J gene: TRBJ2-1; V gene: TRBV12-5; clone size: NA; D gene: TRBD2; CDR3 DNA: TGTGCTAGTGGTTCCGGGCTAGCGGACTACAATGAGCAGTTCTTC; CDR3 protein: CASGSGLADYNEQFF
J gene: TRBJ1-1; V gene: TRBV7-9; clone size: once; D gene: NA; CDR3 DNA: TGTGCCAGCAGCTTCGGGAGGGGGAGCACTGAAGCTTTCTTT; CDR3 protein: CASSFGRGSTEAFF
J gene: TRBJ1-1; V gene: TRBV9; clone size: NA; D gene: NA; CDR3 DNA: TGTGCCAGCAGCGGAGGGGGTACAGGGAACACTGAAGCTTTCTTT; CDR3 protein: CASSGGGTGNTEAFF
J gene: TRBJ2-2; V gene: TRBV6-6; clone size: NA; D gene: NA; CDR3 DNA: TGTGCCAGCATAGGGGAACTGAACACCGGGGAGCTGTTTTTT; CDR3 protein: CASIGELNTGELFF
J gene: TRBJ2-4; V gene: TRBV6-6; clone size: NA; D gene: TRBD1; CDR3 DNA: TGTGCCAGCAGTTACCGACAGGGGGTTGAAAACATTCAGTACTTC; CDR3 protein: CASSYRQGVENIQYF
J gene: TRBJ2-1; V gene: TRBV7-8; clone size: NA; D gene: NA; CDR3 DNA: TGTGCCAGCAGCCTCGCTAGCTCCTACAATGAGCAGTTCTTC; CDR3 protein: CASSLASSYNEQFF
J gene: TRBJ2-5; V gene: TRBV11-3; clone size: NA; D gene: NA; CDR3 DNA: TGTGCCAGCAGCTTAGGAGCTAGTGCTATGGAGACCCAGTACTTC; CDR3 protein: CASSLGASAMETQYF
J gene: TRBJ2-1; V gene: TRBV5-1; clone size: NA; D gene: TRBD2; CDR3 DNA: TGCGCCAGCAGCTTGGAGCTAGCGGGAAGGGATGAGCAGTTCTTC; CDR3 protein: CASSLELAGRDEQFF
J gene: TRBJ2-1; V gene: TRBV7-2; clone size: few; D gene: TRBD2; CDR3 DNA: TGTGCCAGCAGCACTCTAGCGGGATCGTACAATGAGCAGTTCTTC; CDR3 protein: CASSTLAGSYNEQFF
J gene: TRBJ2-4; V gene: TRBV19; clone size: NA; D gene: NA; CDR3 DNA: TGTGCCAGTAGCACACTCCCCGGACAGGCCAAAAACATTCAGTACTTC; CDR3 protein: CASSTLPGQAKNIQYF
J gene: TRBJ2-1; V gene: TRBV10-3; clone size: NA; D gene: TRBD2; CDR3 DNA: TGTGCCATCAGTGAAGATAGCGGGGGACAGAATGCGCAGTTCTTC; CDR3 protein: CAISEDSGGQNAQFF
J gene: TRBJ2-5; V gene: TRBV21-1; clone size: NA; D gene: NA; CDR3 DNA: TGTGCCAGCAGCAGACAGGGGTGCGAGACCCAGTACTTC; CDR3 protein: CASSRQGCETQYF
J gene: TRBJ2-5; V gene: TRBV28; clone size: NA; D gene: NA; CDR3 DNA: TGTGCCAGCAGTCCACCCCGAGCTGAGACCCAGTACTTC; CDR3 protein: CASSPPRAETQYF
J gene: TRBJ2-1; V gene: TRBV27; clone size: NA; D gene: NA; CDR3 DNA: TGTGCCAGCAGTGCGAGTGCCTACAATGAGCAGTTCTTC; CDR3 protein: CASSASAYNEQFF